The clone carrying this T cell receptor (beta chain) appeared a single time. Its target is unknown. The data originate from a study of cytomegalovirus exposure and HLA in healthy donors. Background on the study: Drawn from HLA-typed donors, approximately 85 million unique TCRs were held in an early data release. Study-wide findings and caveats: Within a later analysis, the majority of CMV-associated TCR beta chains appeared HLA-restricted.

V trimming: 1 base; J trimming: 5 bases; junction bases outside the gene matches: 7. There are 16 residues in the CDR3. Per the germline V gene, CDR1 is SGHTA and CDR2 is FQGTGA. Each donor's status was that of a healthy bone marrow donor. It was with 60 Vbeta and 13 Jbeta primers that the PCR ran. Some clones are missing from TCRdb's copy, which holds only in-frame ones; the method was immunoSEQ multiplex PCR. The sample gives some 170,000 clones, about four fifths of which show up once; around a tenth is in the top ten. The sequencing input was PBMCs. The receptor comes from a man in his fifties in good health and CMV-seropositive. The chain carries TRBV7-3 and TRBJ2-3; 9 nucleotides match TRBD2. The CDR3 is CASSLNAGGPGDTQYF. CDR3 bases: TGTGCCAGCAGCTTAAACGCGGGAGGGCCGGGAGATACGCAGTATTTT.